The rows below give T cell receptor beta chains drawn from one sample of a study of T cell repertoires in cytomegalovirus infection. TCRdb redid the calling of the reads with MiXCR, one entry per CDR3 protein. The repertoire holds 250,000 or so distinct CDR3 sequences, approximately 17% seen once, with about half in the top ten. The material sequenced was CD8+ T cells from PBMCs. Receptors were obtained from a human donor in good health (CMV status not recorded). Some clones in this sample may be carry-over from other donors' samples. Each CDR3 is given with its conserved first and last residue. The D gene is left open where the match is weak. Rows give clone size only sometimes, using once, few, many, or a class for an expanded clone.

v_call,j_call,clone_size,d_call,cdr3_aa,cdr3_nt
TRBV27,TRBJ1-1,few,.,CASSLSRVLNPGEAFF,TGTGCCAGCAGTTTATCGAGGGTCCTGAACCCCGGTGAGGCTTTCTTT
TRBV10-3,TRBJ1-1,many,.,CAISEAGDTEAFF,TGTGCCATCAGTGAGGCAGGAGACACTGAAGCTTTCTTT
TRBV28,TRBJ1-4,many,.,CASSLTASNEKLFF,TGTGCCAGCAGTTTAACGGCGAGTAATGAAAAACTGTTTTTT
TRBV5-4,TRBJ2-1,.,TRBD2,CASSAYSGGAIDEQFF,TGTGCCAGCAGCGCGTATAGCGGGGGGGCCATTGATGAGCAGTTCTTC
TRBV20-1,TRBJ1-1,.,.,CSVEGEGEAFF,TGCAGTGTCGAGGGAGAGGGTGAAGCTTTCTTT
TRBV7-9,TRBJ2-5,few,TRBD1,CASSGRDRGYQETQYF,TGTGCCAGCAGCGGCCGGGACAGGGGTTACCAAGAGACCCAGTACTTC
TRBV7-9,TRBJ2-7,few,TRBD2,CASSQRGRTYEQYF,TGTGCCAGCAGCCAGCGGGGGAGAACCTACGAGCAGTACTTC
TRBV12-3/TRBV12-4,TRBJ2-5,.,.,CASSLGPTAWETQYF,TGTGCCAGCAGTTTGGGCCCGACGGCCTGGGAGACCCAGTACTTC
TRBV6-5,TRBJ1-2,.,TRBD1,CASSYSWDSNYGYTF,TGTGCCAGCAGTTACTCGTGGGACAGTAACTATGGCTACACCTTC
TRBV7-2,TRBJ1-4,many,.,CASSLAPGAEKLFF,TGTGCCAGCAGCTTAGCCCCGGGCGCTGAAAAACTGTTTTTT
TRBV11-2,TRBJ1-2,few,.,CASSLEAGGYTF,TGTGCCAGCAGCTTAGAAGCGGGTGGCTACACCTTC
TRBV7-8,TRBJ1-5,many,TRBD1,CASSLGQGAQPQHF,TGTGCCAGCAGCTTAGGACAGGGTGCTCAGCCCCAGCATTTT
TRBV7-3,TRBJ2-1,.,.,CASSLVGATGWGNEQFF,TGTGCCAGTAGCTTAGTTGGAGCGACAGGCTGGGGCAATGAGCAGTTCTTC
TRBV5-5,TRBJ2-1,few,TRBD2,CASSLGLAGPPNNEQFF,TGTGCCAGCAGCCTCGGACTAGCGGGACCCCCGAACAATGAGCAGTTCTTC
TRBV6-5,TRBJ1-4,.,.,CASKFREGSGNEKLFF,TGTGCCAGCAAATTCAGGGAGGGTAGTGGTAATGAAAAACTGTTTTTT
TRBV28,TRBJ1-5,many,.,CASSLIRGRGNQPQHF,TGTGCCAGCAGTTTAATCCGGGGGCGAGGCAATCAGCCCCAGCATTTT
TRBV20-1,TRBJ2-7,few,TRBD1,CSGLGQGTNEQYF,TGCAGTGGGTTGGGACAGGGGACCAACGAGCAGTACTTC
TRBV28,TRBJ1-5,.,.,CASSQPRGAGDDQPQHF,TGTGCCAGCAGCCAACCTCGCGGGGCAGGGGATGATCAGCCCCAGCATTTT
TRBV28,TRBJ1-5,.,TRBD1,CASSSRETGSLISQPQHF,TGTGCCAGCAGTTCTAGGGAGACAGGGTCGTTGATAAGCCAGCCCCAGCATTTT
TRBV7-2,TRBJ2-3,many,.,CASSLAGLTYTDTQYF,TGTGCCAGCAGCTTAGCGGGGCTCACATACACAGATACGCAGTATTTT
TRBV20-1,TRBJ1-1,few,TRBD1,CSARLRDRVTETFF,TGCAGTGCTAGACTCCGGGACAGGGTGACTGAAACTTTCTTT
TRBV28,TRBJ2-5,many,.,CASSQNLGQETQYF,TGTGCCAGCAGCCAGAATTTGGGGCAAGAGACCCAGTACTTC
TRBV6-2/TRBV6-3,TRBJ1-4,few,.,CASSYSNDGGSEKLFF,TGTGCCAGCAGTTACTCAAACGACGGGGGGAGCGAAAAACTGTTTTTT
TRBV4-1,TRBJ2-2,.,.,CASSPAEGVGTGELFF,TGCGCCAGCAGCCCGGCGGAGGGGGTCGGCACCGGGGAGCTGTTTTTT
TRBV6-5,TRBJ1-1,once,.,CASSYSTNSNTEAFF,TGTGCCAGCAGTTACTCGACGAACAGTAACACTGAAGCTTTCTTT
TRBV11-2,TRBJ2-7,many,.,CATLKADSSYEQYF,TGTGCCACCCTAAAGGCGGATAGCTCCTACGAGCAGTACTTC
TRBV4-1,TRBJ1-5,many,.,CASSLYLNQPQHF,TGCGCCAGCAGCCTCTACCTCAATCAGCCCCAGCATTTT
TRBV28,TRBJ1-5,many,.,CASSSEVSQPQHF,TGTGCCAGCAGTTCAGAGGTGAGTCAGCCCCAGCATTTT
TRBV4-1,TRBJ1-2,many,.,CASSQGRGYTF,TGCGCCAGCAGCCAAGGACGGGGCTACACCTTC
TRBV7-9,TRBJ2-2,.,TRBD1,CASSRQGFSTNTGELFF,TGTGCCAGCAGCCGACAGGGATTTTCTACGAACACCGGGGAGCTGTTTTTT
TRBV28,TRBJ2-5,many,TRBD1,CASSFSAGGRETQYF,TGTGCCAGCAGTTTCTCGGCAGGGGGCAGGGAGACCCAGTACTTC